These 20 T cell receptor beta chains originate from one sample sequenced in a study of Graves' ophthalmopathy and Graves' hyperthyroidism. Amplification of the TCR beta CDR3 regions used RNA transcripts (as template). RT-PCR was first run with HTBI primers, then multiplex PCR in a second round. TCRdb redid the calling of the multiplex PCR reads with MiXCR, one entry per CDR3 protein. Among a few hundred thousand distinct CDR3 sequences, under 20% were seen once, and the ten largest hold about 12%. Sequences were obtained from peripheral blood. These receptors were taken from an adult man with Graves' ophthalmopathy.

This clonotype was found many times. The chain is built from TRBV12-3 or TRBV12-4 and TRBJ1-2; D is undetermined. CDR3 length equals 13 residues. V dropped 0 bases and J dropped 0 bases, with 2 bases sitting between them. The CDR3 protein is CASSLAPNYGYTF. DNA of the CDR3: TGTGCCAGCAGTTTAGCCCCTAACTATGGCTACACCTTC.

The J gene is TRBJ1-2, the V gene TRBV27, with unresolved D. Between the trimmed V and J ends, which lost 1 base and 3 bases, there was a span of 6 bases. Germline V CDR1 and CDR2: MNHEY, SMNVEV (reference sequence). The CDR3 has 13 amino acids. CDR3 nucleotides: TGTGCCAGCAGTTTATGGAGTGACTATGGCTACACCTTC. Translation: CASSLWSDYGYTF.

This clonotype was observed many times. This rearrangement joins TRBV20-1 to TRBJ1-5; D remains ambiguous. Trimming removed 5 bases from V and 1 base from J, with 15 bases in between. The CDR3 sequence is 15 residues long. In germline, CDR1 is DFQATT, CDR2 SNEGSKA (reference sequence). CDR3 sequence: CSAHYDGRSNQPQHF. CDR3 coding DNA: TGCAGTGCTCACTACGACGGGAGGAGCAATCAGCCCCAGCATTTT.

This clonotype was observed many times. The rearrangement joins TRBV20-1 to TRBJ2-5, with TRBD2 identical over 10 bases. The germline V gene has CDR1 DFQATT and CDR2 SNEGSKA (reference sequence). Trimming at V came to 5 bases and at J to 2 bases, leaving 8 bases not matched to a gene. There are 15 residues in the CDR3. The CDR3 spells CSARKRGGGQETQYF. CDR3 DNA sequence: TGCAGTGCTCGCAAGCGGGGGGGCGGACAAGAGACCCAGTACTTC.

There are many counts of this clonotype. The chain is built from TRBV6-5 and TRBJ1-5, with D uncertain. V lost 0 bases and J 2 bases, leaving 8 bases between the germline ends. Germline V gene sequence: CDR1 MNHEY, CDR2 SVGAGI. This CDR3 comprises 15 residues. The CDR3 DNA reads TGTGCCAGCAGTTACTCGAGGCAGGGCAATCAGCCCCAGCATTTT. Residues: CASSYSRQGNQPQHF.

The table lists this clonotype with many counts. The chain is built from TRBV5-1 and TRBJ2-7; 8 positions agree with TRBD1. In germline, CDR1 is SGHRS, CDR2 YFSETQ. V trimming: 5 bases; J trimming: 6 bases; junction bases outside the gene matches: 7. The CDR3 spans 13 residues. CDR3 DNA sequence: TGCGCCAGCAGGCAGACAGGGGCAGGCGAGCAGTACTTC. Residues: CASRQTGAGEQYF.

This clonotype has ten or more counts. The chain joins TRBV30 to TRBJ1-1; no firm D call. Trimming stripped 5 bases from V and 5 bases from J, with 21 bases between. This CDR3 has 15 residues. CDR1 is GTSNPN and CDR2 is SVGIG in the germline V gene (reference sequence). The CDR3 bases are TGTGCCTGGGATCAGGTGAGGGAGTGGAATACTGAAGCTTTCTTT. It codes for CAWDQVREWNTEAFF.

This clonotype was recorded at least ten times. This chain joins TRBV30 and TRBJ2-7; D gene unclear. The CDR3 is 13 residues long. Germline CDR1 GTSNPN, CDR2 SVGIG (reference sequence). V shed 0 bases and J shed 3 bases, with 9 bases lying between them. As DNA, the CDR3 is TGTGCCTGGAGTGTCAACGACCACTACGAGCAGTACTTC. The encoded protein is CAWSVNDHYEQYF.

The genes are TRBV28 and TRBJ2-7, with 12 bases fitting TRBD1. Germline CDR1 MDHEN, CDR2 SYDVKM. The CDR3 extends over 15 amino acids. Unmatched junction bases numbered 9, after V lost 6 bases and J lost 6 bases. CDR3 residues: CASRSAGTGGSEQYF. In nucleotides, the CDR3 is TGTGCCAGCAGATCCGCCGGGACAGGGGGCTCCGAGCAGTACTTC.

About this clonotype: The junction does not match germline at one end; this may be a read error. The genes are TRBV6-4 and TRBJ2-7; a weak D match, TRBD1 (6 bases). The CDR3 is 13 residues long. Looked up from germline, CDR1 is MRHNA and CDR2 is SNTAGT. The CDR3 sequence: CATFVGASYEQSF. The CDR3 coding sequence is TGTGCCACCTTTGTGGGGGCCTCCTACGAGCAGTCCTTC.

There are many counts of this clonotype. This chain uses TRBV20-1 with TRBJ1-2; D is possibly TRBD1 (5 bases). V was pared by 6 bases and J by 3 bases, with 17 bases between. Germline V gene lookup returns CDR1 DFQATT and CDR2 SNEGSKA (reference sequence). The CDR3 loop spans 14 amino acids. This CDR3 is CSAPGAGTYYGYTF. In DNA form, the CDR3 reads TGCAGTGCGCCCGGTGCAGGGACCTACTATGGCTACACCTTC.

The table lists this clonotype with many counts. The CDR3 is CASSLKSGAEAFF. As DNA, the CDR3 is TGTGCCAGCAGCTTGAAGTCAGGGGCCGAAGCTTTCTTT. This chain links TRBV5-6 with TRBJ1-1, with D possibly being TRBD1 (6 bases). The V gene lost 1 base and the J gene lost 8 bases, with 12 bases spanning the gap. Germline CDR1 reads SGHDT; CDR2 reads YYEEEE. This CDR3 spans 13 amino acids.

This clonotype was seen at least ten times. This chain connects TRBV9 to TRBJ2-7; TRBD1 matches at 7 bases. The V and J ends lost 1 base and 4 bases, in that order; junction bases with no gene match: 5. The germline gives CDR1 SGDLS, CDR2 YYNGEE. This CDR3 spans 14 amino acids. The CDR3: CASSVSTGEYEQYF. CDR3 sequence (DNA): TGTGCCAGCAGCGTATCAACAGGGGAGTACGAGCAGTACTTC.

This clonotype was recorded many times. V gene TRBV18 combines with J gene TRBJ1-1; weak D call: TRBD1 (5 bases). The CDR3 length is 13 residues. Germline values: CDR1 KGHSH, CDR2 LQKENI. Trimming took 5 bases from V and 6 from J, leaving 13 bases between them. In nucleotides, the CDR3 is TGTGCCAGCTCATCTACAGGACGATCTGAAGCTTTCTTT. Encoded protein: CASSSTGRSEAFF.

This clonotype was detected many times. The rearrangement uses TRBV18 and TRBJ2-7; 7 bases match TRBD1. The CDR3 runs to 15 residues. Losses at the gene ends were 8 bases for V and 4 bases for J; bases not matched to a gene: 14. From germline, CDR1 is KGHSH and CDR2 LQKENI. CDR3: CASPGTDIPGYEQYF. The CDR3 region has the DNA TGTGCCAGCCCCGGGACAGATATTCCAGGGTACGAGCAGTACTTC.

V usage is TRBV5-1 and J usage is TRBJ2-2; the D is unclear. Germline V gene sequence: CDR1 SGHRS, CDR2 YFSETQ. Deletions cut 0 bases from V and 4 bases from J, with 10 bases between. This CDR3 contains 15 residues. The CDR3, as DNA: TGCGCCAGCAGCTTGGAGGCAGACCGCACCGGGGAGCTGTTTTTT. Residues: CASSLEADRTGELFF. Looking up the rest from reference TRBV5-1 and TRBJ2-2 gives the full variable domain: KAGVTQTPRYLIKTRGQQVTLSCSPISGHRSVSWYQQTPGQGLQFLFEYFSETQRNKGNFPGRFSGRQFSNSRSEMNVSTLELGDSALYLCASSLEADRTGELFFGEGSRLTVL.

This clonotype was observed many times. The chain recombines TRBV18 with TRBJ2-5; TRBD2 agrees at 7 bases. With 6 bases clipped from V and 1 base from J, the junction kept 11 bases outside the gene matches. The CDR3 contains 16 residues. Germline values: CDR1 KGHSH, CDR2 LQKENI. CDR3 sequence (DNA): TGTGCCAGCTCTCTTCGTGGGCGCGGGGGCCAAGAGACCCAGTACTTC. It codes for CASSLRGRGGQETQYF. Drawing the rest from reference TRBV18 and TRBJ2-5, the complete variable domain is NAGVMQNPRHLVRRRGQEARLRCSPMKGHSHVYWYRQLPEEGLKFMVYLQKENIIDESGMPKERFSAEFPKEGPSILRIQQVVRGDSAAYFCASSLRGRGGQETQYFGPGTRLLVL.

This clonotype was counted at least ten times. Here the CDR3 reads CASSPSSGPLHF. The CDR3 DNA sequence: TGTGCCAGCAGCCCCTCATCCGGGCCCCTCCACTTT. The chain uses TRBV14 and TRBJ1-6; D is ambiguous. V lost 4 bases to trimming and J lost 13 bases, with 11 bases between them. The CDR3 extends over 12 amino acids. CDR1 is SGHDN, CDR2 FVKESK, per germline. The full variable domain, completed using reference TRBV14 and TRBJ1-6, is EAGVTQFPSHSVIEKGQTVTLRCDPISGHDNLYWYRRVMGKEIKFLLHFVKESKQDESGMPNNRFLAERTGGTYSTLKVQPAELEDSGVYFCASSPSSGPLHFGNGTRLTVT.

This clonotype was recorded many times. The rearrangement uses TRBV19 and TRBJ2-2; TRBD2 aligns across 11 bases. Germline lookup yields CDR1 LNHDA and CDR2 SQIVND (reference sequence). The J segment lost 4 bases and the V segment lost 4 bases, leaving 5 bases of the junction unmatched. This CDR3 has 16 residues. CDR3 in amino acids: CASSNSGGARTGELFF. CDR3 nucleotide sequence: TGTGCCAGTAGTAATAGCGGGGGGGCGCGCACCGGGGAGCTGTTTTTT.

This clonotype was counted many times. This rearrangement joins TRBV27 to TRBJ1-1, with D unclear. Germline CDR1 reads MNHEY; CDR2 reads SMNVEV (reference sequence). V was shortened by 1 base and J by 0 bases, with 9 bases between the two germline ends. The CDR3 is 15 amino acids. CDR3 nucleotide sequence: TGTGCCAGCAGTTTATATCCCGACATGAACACTGAAGCTTTCTTT. Its translation is CASSLYPDMNTEAFF.